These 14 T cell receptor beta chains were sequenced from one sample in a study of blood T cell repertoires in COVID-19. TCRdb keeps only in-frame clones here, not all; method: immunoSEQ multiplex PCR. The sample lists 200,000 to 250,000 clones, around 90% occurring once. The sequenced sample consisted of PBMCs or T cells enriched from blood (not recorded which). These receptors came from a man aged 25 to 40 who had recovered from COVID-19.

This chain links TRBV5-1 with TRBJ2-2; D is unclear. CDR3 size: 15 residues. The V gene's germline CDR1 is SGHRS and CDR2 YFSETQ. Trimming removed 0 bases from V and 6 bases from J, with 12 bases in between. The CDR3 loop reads CASSLAAVYAGELFF. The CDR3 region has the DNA TGCGCCAGCAGCTTGGCCGCGGTGTACGCCGGGGAGCTGTTTTTT.

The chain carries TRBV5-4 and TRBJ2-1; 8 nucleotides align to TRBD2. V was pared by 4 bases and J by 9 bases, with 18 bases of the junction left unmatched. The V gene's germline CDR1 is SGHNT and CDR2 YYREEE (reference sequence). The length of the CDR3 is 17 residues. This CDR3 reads CASSPRGGEGGVSEQFF. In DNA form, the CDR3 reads TGTGCCAGCAGCCCACGGGGGGGGGAGGGGGGAGTCAGTGAGCAGTTCTTC.

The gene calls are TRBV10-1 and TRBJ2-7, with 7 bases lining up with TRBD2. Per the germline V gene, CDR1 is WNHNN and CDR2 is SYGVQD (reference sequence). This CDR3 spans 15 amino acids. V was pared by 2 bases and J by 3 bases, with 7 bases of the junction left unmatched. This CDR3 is CASSELPGEGYEQYF. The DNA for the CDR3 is TGCGCCAGCAGTGAGCTCCCGGGGGAGGGCTACGAGCAGTACTTC.

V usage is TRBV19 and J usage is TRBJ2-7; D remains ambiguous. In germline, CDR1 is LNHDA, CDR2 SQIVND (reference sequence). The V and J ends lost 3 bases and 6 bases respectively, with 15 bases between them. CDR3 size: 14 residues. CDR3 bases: TGTGCCAGTAGTATTACCGGGTTTGTTAGCGAGCAGTACTTC. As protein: CASSITGFVSEQYF.

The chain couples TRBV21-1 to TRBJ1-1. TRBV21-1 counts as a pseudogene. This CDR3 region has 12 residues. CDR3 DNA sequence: TGTGCCAGTACCGGGACTACCCATGAAGCTTTCTTT. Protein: CASTGTTHEAFF.

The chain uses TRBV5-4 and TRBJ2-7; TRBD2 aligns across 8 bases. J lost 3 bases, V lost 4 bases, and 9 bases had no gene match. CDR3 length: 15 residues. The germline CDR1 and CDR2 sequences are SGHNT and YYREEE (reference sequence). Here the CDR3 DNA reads TGTGCCAGCAGCCCCGGGACTAGGGTTGGCTACGAGCAGTACTTC. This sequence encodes CASSPGTRVGYEQYF.

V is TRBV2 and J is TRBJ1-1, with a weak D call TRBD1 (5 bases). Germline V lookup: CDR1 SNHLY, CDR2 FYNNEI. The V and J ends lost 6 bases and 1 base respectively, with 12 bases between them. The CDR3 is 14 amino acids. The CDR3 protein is CASRDRGGNTEAFF. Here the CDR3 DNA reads TGTGCCAGCAGGGATCGGGGGGGGAACACTGAAGCTTTCTTT.

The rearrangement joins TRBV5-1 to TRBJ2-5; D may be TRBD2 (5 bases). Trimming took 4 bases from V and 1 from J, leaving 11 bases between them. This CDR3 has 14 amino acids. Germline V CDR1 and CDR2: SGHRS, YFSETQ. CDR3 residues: CASSASGIQETQYF. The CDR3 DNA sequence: TGCGCCAGCAGCGCCAGCGGAATCCAAGAGACCCAGTACTTC.

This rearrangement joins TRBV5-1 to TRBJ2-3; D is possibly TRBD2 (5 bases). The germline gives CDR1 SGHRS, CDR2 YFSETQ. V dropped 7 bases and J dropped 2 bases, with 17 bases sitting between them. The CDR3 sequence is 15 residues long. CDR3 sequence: CASAPTRIITDTQYF. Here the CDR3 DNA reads TGCGCCAGCGCTCCTACTAGAATAATCACAGATACGCAGTATTTT.

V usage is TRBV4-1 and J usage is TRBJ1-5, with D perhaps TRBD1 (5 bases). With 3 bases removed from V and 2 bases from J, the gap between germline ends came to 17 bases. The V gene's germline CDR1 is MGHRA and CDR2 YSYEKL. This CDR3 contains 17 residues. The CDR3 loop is CASSQVGGTRGNQPQHF. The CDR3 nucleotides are TGCGCCAGCAGCCAGGTCGGAGGGACCCGGGGCAATCAGCCCCAGCATTTT.

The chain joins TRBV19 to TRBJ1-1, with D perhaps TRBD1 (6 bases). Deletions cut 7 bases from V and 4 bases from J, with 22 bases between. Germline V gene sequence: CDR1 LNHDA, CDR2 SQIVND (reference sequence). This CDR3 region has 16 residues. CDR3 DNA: TGTGCCAGTACCCTATCGTTTACAGGGTTGCGCACTGAAGCTTTCTTT. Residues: CASTLSFTGLRTEAFF.

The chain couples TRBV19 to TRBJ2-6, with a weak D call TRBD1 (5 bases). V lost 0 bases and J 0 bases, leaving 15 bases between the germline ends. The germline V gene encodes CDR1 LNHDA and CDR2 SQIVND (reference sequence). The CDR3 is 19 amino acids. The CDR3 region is CASSIDLAGSSSGANVLTF. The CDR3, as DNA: TGTGCCAGTAGTATAGATCTGGCAGGGTCAAGCTCTGGGGCCAACGTCCTGACTTTC.

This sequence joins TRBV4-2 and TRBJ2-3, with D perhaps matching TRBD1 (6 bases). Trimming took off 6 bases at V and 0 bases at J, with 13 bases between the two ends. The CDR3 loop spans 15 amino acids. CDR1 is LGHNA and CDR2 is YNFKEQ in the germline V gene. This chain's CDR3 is CASSKQGMSTDTQYF. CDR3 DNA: TGTGCCAGCAGTAAACAGGGAATGAGCACAGATACGCAGTATTTT.

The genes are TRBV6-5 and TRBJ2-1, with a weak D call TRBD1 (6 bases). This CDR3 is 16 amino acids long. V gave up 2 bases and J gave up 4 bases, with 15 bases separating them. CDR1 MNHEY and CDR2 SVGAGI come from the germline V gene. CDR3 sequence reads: CASSYASAGVYNEQFF. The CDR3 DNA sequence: TGTGCCAGCAGTTACGCGTCGGCAGGGGTTTACAATGAGCAGTTCTTC.